This entry features one T cell receptor beta chain sequence. Its cognate antigen is unknown. As to treatment: approximately 9-day PBMC culture with coronavirus spike peptide pools or control peptides (ViraFEST assay). Fresh medium (containing IL-2) replaced half the medium on days 3 and 7. Losses at the gene ends were 4 bases for V and 1 base for J; bases not matched to a gene: 0. Germline V gene sequence: CDR1 SGHTA, CDR2 FQGTGA. This CDR3 contains 13 residues. The record originates from a study of vaccination and CD4 T cells after COVID-19. Cultured CD4+ T-cell DNA underwent Oncomine TCR Beta short-read sequencing. It was cultured CD4+ T cells from which genomic DNA was extracted. One entry per CDR3 protein results from TCRdb running MiXCR on the PCR reads. Here the sample spans some 11,000 distinct CDR3 sequences, 30% to 40% being singletons.

The gene calls are TRBV7-3 and TRBJ2-5; 7 nucleotides align to TRBD1. The receptor's source is a human donor who had recovered from COVID-19. Specimen: CD4+ T cells from blood, cultured in vitro, collected after SARS-CoV-2 vaccination. This CDR3 is CASSWDSQETQYF. The CDR3 DNA reads as TGTGCCAGCAGCTGGGACAGCCAAGAGACCCAGTACTTC.